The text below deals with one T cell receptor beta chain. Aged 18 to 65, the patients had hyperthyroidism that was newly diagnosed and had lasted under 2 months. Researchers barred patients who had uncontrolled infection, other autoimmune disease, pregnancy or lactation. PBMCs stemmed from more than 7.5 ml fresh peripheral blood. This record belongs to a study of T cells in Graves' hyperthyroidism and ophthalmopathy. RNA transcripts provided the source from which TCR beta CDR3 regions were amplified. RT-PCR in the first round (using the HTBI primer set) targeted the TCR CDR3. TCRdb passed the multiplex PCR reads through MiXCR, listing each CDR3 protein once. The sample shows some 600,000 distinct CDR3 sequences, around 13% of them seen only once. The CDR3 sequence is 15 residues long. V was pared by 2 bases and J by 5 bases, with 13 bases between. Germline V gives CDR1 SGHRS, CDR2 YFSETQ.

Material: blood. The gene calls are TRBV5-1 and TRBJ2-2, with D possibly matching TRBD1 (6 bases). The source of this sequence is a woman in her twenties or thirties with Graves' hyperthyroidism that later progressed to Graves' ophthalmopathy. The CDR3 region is CASSFKAGVTGELFF. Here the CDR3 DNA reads TGCGCCAGCAGCTTTAAGGCAGGGGTGACCGGGGAGCTGTTTTTT.